The entry that follows covers one T cell receptor (beta chain) sequence. Its antigen is as yet unknown. These data come from a study of T cell repertoires in cytomegalovirus infection. Study-wide background: CMV epitopes in the study were HLA-C-restricted (recently identified) and HLA-B-restricted (well studied). Both CMV infection and a matching HLA type were indicated by public TCR beta signatures.

CDR3 length: 16 residues. Per the germline V gene, CDR1 is SGHRS and CDR2 is YFSETQ. Trimming shortened V by 4 bases and J by 2 bases, and 16 bases separated the two germline ends. Each CDR3 protein is one row after TCRdb ran MiXCR on the reads. Among 570,000 or so distinct CDR3 sequences listed, approximately 40% were seen once. Study-wide results and caveats: Using cumulative public TCR beta family frequency, the authors identified those who carried CMV together with the relevant HLA. HLA-C-restricted CMV-specific TCR beta clonotypes prevailed in the ex vivo response.

Material: cultured PBMCs, obtained from culture after CMV antigen stimulation. The chain couples TRBV5-1 to TRBJ1-5; the D gene is possibly TRBD1 (5 bases). The receptor was derived from a human donor in good health (CMV status not recorded). Some clones in this sample may be carry-over from other donors' samples. CDR3 in amino acids: CASSQGDGYGNQPQHF. CDR3 nucleotide sequence: TGCGCCAGCAGCCAAGGGGACGGCTACGGCAATCAGCCCCAGCATTTT.